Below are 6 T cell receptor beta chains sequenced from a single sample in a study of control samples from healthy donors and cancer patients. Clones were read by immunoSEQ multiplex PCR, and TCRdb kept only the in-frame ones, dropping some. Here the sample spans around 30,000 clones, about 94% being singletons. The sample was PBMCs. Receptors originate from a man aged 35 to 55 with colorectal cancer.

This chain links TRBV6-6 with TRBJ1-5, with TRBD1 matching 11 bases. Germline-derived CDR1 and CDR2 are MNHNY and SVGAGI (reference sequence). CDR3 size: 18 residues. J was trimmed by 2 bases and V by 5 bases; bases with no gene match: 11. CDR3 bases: TGTGCCAGCAGTCTCGGACAGGGGGCTGATTATGGCAATCAGCCCCAGCATTTT. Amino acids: CASSLGQGADYGNQPQHF.

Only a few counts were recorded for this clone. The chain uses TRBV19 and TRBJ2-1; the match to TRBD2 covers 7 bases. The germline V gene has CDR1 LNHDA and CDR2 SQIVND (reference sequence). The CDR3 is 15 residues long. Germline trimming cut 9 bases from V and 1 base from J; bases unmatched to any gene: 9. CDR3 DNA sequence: TGTGCCAGAAAAGTAAGGGGAGGGTCCTACAATGAGCAGTTCTTC. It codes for CARKVRGGSYNEQFF.

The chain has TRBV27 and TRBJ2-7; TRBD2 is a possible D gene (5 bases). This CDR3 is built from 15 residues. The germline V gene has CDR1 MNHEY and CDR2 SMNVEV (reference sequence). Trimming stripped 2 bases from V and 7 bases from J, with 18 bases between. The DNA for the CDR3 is TGTGCCAGCAGTTTAGTATTGGCAACACCGGGGGAGCAGTACTTC. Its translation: CASSLVLATPGEQYF.

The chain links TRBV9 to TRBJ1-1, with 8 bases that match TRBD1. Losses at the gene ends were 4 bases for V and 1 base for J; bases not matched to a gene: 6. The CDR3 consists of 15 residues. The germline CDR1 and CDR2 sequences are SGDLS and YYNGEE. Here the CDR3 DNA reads TGTGCCAGCAGCAAAGCCGGGACAGGGAACACTGAAGCTTTCTTT. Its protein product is CASSKAGTGNTEAFF. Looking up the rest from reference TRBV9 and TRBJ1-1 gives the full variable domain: DSGVTQTPKHLITATGQRVTLRCSPRSGDLSVYWYQQSLDQGLQFLIQYYNGEERAKGNILERFSAQQFPDLHSELNLSSLELGDSALYFCASSKAGTGNTEAFFGQGTRLTVV.

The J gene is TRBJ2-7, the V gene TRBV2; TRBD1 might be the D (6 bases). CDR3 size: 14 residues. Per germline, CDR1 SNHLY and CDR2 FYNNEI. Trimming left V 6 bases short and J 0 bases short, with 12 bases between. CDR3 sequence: CASRDRDNSYEQYF. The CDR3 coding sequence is TGTGCCAGCAGAGACCGGGACAACTCCTACGAGCAGTACTTC.

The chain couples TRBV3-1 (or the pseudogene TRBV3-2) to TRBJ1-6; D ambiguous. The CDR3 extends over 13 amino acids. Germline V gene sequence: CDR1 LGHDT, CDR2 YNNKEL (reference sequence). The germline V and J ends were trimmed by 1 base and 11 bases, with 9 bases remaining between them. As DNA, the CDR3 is TGTGCCAGCAGCCAAGGCCAATTGACACCCCTCCACTTT. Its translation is CASSQGQLTPLHF.